A single sample gave rise to the 29 T cell receptor beta chains below, sequenced in a study of T cells in narcolepsy (dated by TCRdb to 2016 to 2019). Receptors were amplified or captured by the immunoSEQ multiplex PCR assay. Imported from immuneACCESS, the table was reduced by TCRdb to in-frame sequences with V and J called. These copies leave out some clones; in studies compared against another copy, an unresolved V gene accounts for under half, and the cause of the remainder is not known. The sample has some 20,000 clones on record, roughly four fifths of them singletons. Over 1.5% of the sample is in the top ten clones. What was sequenced was memory (CD45RA-) CD4+ T cells from blood. Read against the paper, the sample's cell subset or site label means: memory T cells sorted ex vivo from peripheral blood. These receptors all stem from a human donor in good health.

The chain joins TRBV25-1 to TRBJ1-1; D possibly corresponds to TRBD1 (6 bases). From germline, CDR1 is MGHDK and CDR2 SYGVNS. The CDR3 has 13 residues. V gave up 1 base and J gave up 5 bases, with 8 bases separating them. The CDR3 DNA reads as TGTGCCAGCAGTGAATTCGGGACAACTGAAGCTTTCTTT. It translates to CASSEFGTTEAFF.

DNA for the CDR3: TGTGCCAGCCAAGACGGTTGGTACGAGCAGTACTTC. Amino acid sequence: CASQDGWYEQYF. The gene calls are TRBV5-5 and TRBJ2-7, with D unclear. V gave up 7 bases and J gave up 4 bases, with 12 bases separating them. CDR1 and CDR2 from the germline V gene are SGHKS and YYEKEE (reference sequence). CDR3 length: 12 amino acids.

The rearrangement joins TRBV5-1 to TRBJ2-5, with a weak D call TRBD1 (5 bases). The ends were cut back, 2 bases at V and 0 bases at J, with 11 bases in the middle. Looked up from germline, CDR1 is SGHRS and CDR2 is YFSETQ. The CDR3 is made up of 15 amino acids. The CDR3 protein is CASSLQTAYQETQYF. In nucleotides, the CDR3 is TGCGCCAGCAGCTTACAGACAGCGTACCAAGAGACCCAGTACTTC.

V gene TRBV2 combines with J gene TRBJ1-5; the D gene is possibly TRBD1 (5 bases). The CDR3 covers 14 residues. V gave up 3 bases and J gave up 5 bases, with 11 bases separating them. Germline CDR1 is SNHLY and CDR2 is FYNNEI. CDR3 region: CASSDKGPDQPQHF. CDR3 sequence (DNA): TGTGCCAGCAGTGATAAGGGGCCTGATCAGCCCCAGCATTTT. Supplemented by reference TRBV2 and TRBJ1-5, the full variable domain reads EPEVTQTPSHQVTQMGQEVILRCVPISNHLYFYWYRQILGQKVEFLVSFYNNEISEKSEIFDDQFSVERPDGSNFTLKIRSTKLEDSAMYFCASSDKGPDQPQHFGDGTRLSIL.

J is TRBJ2-3 and V is TRBV9; 8 bases fit TRBD2. Germline CDR1 and CDR2: SGDLS and YYNGEE. V dropped 3 bases and J dropped 4; count of bases not matched to a gene: 4. This CDR3 comprises 14 residues. DNA for the CDR3: TGTGCCAGCAGCGACGGGGGGGCCCCAGATACGCAGTATTTT. Its translation: CASSDGGAPDTQYF.

This chain uses TRBV5-1 with TRBJ2-7; D possibly corresponds to TRBD1 (5 bases). The CDR3 has 12 residues. Germline V gene data show CDR1 as SGHRS and CDR2 as YFSETQ. V was cut by 4 bases and J by 6 bases, with 11 bases left in between. CDR3 loop: CASSPQVGEQYF. For the CDR3, the DNA is TGCGCCAGCAGCCCACAGGTGGGCGAGCAGTACTTC.

Remarks on this clone: Other DNA sequences in this specimen translate into the identical CDR3. This chain connects TRBV30 to TRBJ2-7; tentative D call: TRBD2 (7 bases). Deletions cut 0 bases from V and 7 bases from J, with 16 bases between. CDR3 length: 14 residues. The V gene's germline CDR1 is GTSNPN and CDR2 SVGIG (reference sequence). The CDR3 is CAWSVLRGAREQYF. The CDR3 DNA is TGTGCCTGGAGTGTACTTCGGGGGGCGAGGGAGCAGTACTTC.

Note on this clone: The sample has other DNA sequences that encode this CDR3 too. The chain recombines TRBV6-5 with TRBJ1-2, with a tentative D call TRBD1 (6 bases). V lost 5 bases and J 8 bases, leaving 21 bases between the germline ends. CDR1 is MNHEY, CDR2 SVGAGI, per germline. The CDR3 contains 15 residues. CDR3 in amino acids: CASSKLQGLSSGYTF. CDR3 nucleotides: TGTGCCAGCAGTAAATTACAGGGACTTTCGAGCGGCTACACCTTC.

The DNA for the CDR3 is TGCGCCAGCAGCCAAGAATTATGGGATACGCAGTATTTT. Its translation: CASSQELWDTQYF. This rearrangement joins TRBV4-3 to TRBJ2-3, with unresolved D. This CDR3 is 13 amino acids long. The V end lost 0 bases, the J end lost 6 bases, and 7 bases lay between the germline ends. Germline CDR1 is LGHNA and CDR2 is YSLEER.

This clone showed up just once. The chain combines TRBV19 with TRBJ2-1; D might be TRBD1 (6 bases). Germline CDR1 and CDR2: LNHDA and SQIVND (reference sequence). The length of the CDR3 is 14 residues. Between the trimmed V and J ends, which lost 5 bases and 0 bases, there was a span of 8 bases. The DNA of the CDR3 is TGTGCCAGTAGTTCACAGGGCTCCTACAATGAGCAGTTCTTC. Translation: CASSSQGSYNEQFF.

The count of this clone is one. The chain is built from TRBV21-1 and TRBJ1-2; TRBD1 was called by the table and not checked on the DNA. TRBV21-1 is marked as a pseudogene. The CDR3 is made up of 13 amino acids. Here the CDR3 DNA reads TGTGCCAGCAGCAACACAGGGATTTGTGGCTACACCTTC. Its protein product is CASSNTGICGYTF.

This chain connects TRBV28 to TRBJ2-5, with TRBD2 identical over 11 bases. The J segment lost 3 bases and the V segment lost 5 bases, leaving 5 bases of the junction unmatched. Germline CDR1 is MDHEN and CDR2 is SYDVKM. The CDR3 runs 15 residues. The CDR3 sequence: CASSPTSGGKETQYF. CDR3 in DNA: TGTGCCAGCAGTCCAACTAGCGGGGGTAAAGAGACCCAGTACTTC.

The chain recombines TRBV7-3 with TRBJ1-2; D uncertain. V dropped 5 bases and J dropped 3 bases, with 10 bases sitting between them. CDR1 and CDR2 from the germline V gene are SGHTA and FQGTGA. The CDR3 contains 13 residues. CDR3 sequence (DNA): TGTGCCAGCAGCGCCAAAACGGACTATGGCTACACCTTC. Its translation is CASSAKTDYGYTF.

V and J are TRBV7-2 and TRBJ1-5; no definite D call. Per the germline V gene, CDR1 is SGHTA and CDR2 is FQGNSA. The CDR3 runs 15 residues. V was cut by 1 base and J by 7 bases, with 14 bases left in between. Here the CDR3 DNA reads TGTGCCAGCAGCTTAGAGTTTGCGGTGAGCCAGCCCCAGCATTTT. This translates into CASSLEFAVSQPQHF.

Only a few counts were recorded for this clone. The chain links TRBV14 to TRBJ1-2; no firm D call. The length of the CDR3 is 13 residues. V was pared by 5 bases and J by 0 bases, with 7 bases between. Germline CDR1 is SGHDN and CDR2 is FVKESK. For the CDR3, the DNA is TGTGCCAGCAGCTACGGGACTAACTATGGCTACACCTTC. It specifies CASSYGTNYGYTF.

The chain employs TRBV7-7 and TRBJ2-7, with 7 bases matching TRBD1. V lost 6 bases to trimming and J lost 4 bases; unmatched junction nucleotides: 15. Per the germline V gene, CDR1 is SSHAT and CDR2 is FNYEAQ (reference sequence). The CDR3 runs 16 residues. DNA of the CDR3: TGTGCCAGCAGGCCCCCGGGACAGCCCATGTGGTACGAGCAGTACTTC. Translated: CASRPPGQPMWYEQYF. The variable domain in full, completed from reference TRBV7-7 and TRBJ2-7, reads GAGVSQSPRYKVTKRGQDVTLRCDPISSHATLYWYQQALGQGPEFLTYFNYEAQPDKSGLPSDRFSAERPEGSISTLTIQRTEQRDSAMYRCASRPPGQPMWYEQYFGPGTRLTVT.

This chain uses TRBV4-2 with TRBJ2-2; D call uncertain. The CDR3 runs to 13 residues. The germline gives CDR1 LGHNA, CDR2 YNFKEQ. V was clipped by 0 bases and J by 4 bases, with 3 bases between them. CDR3 residues: CASSQDSTGELFF. For the CDR3, the DNA is TGTGCCAGCAGCCAAGATTCCACCGGGGAGCTGTTTTTT.

The CDR3 sequence is CASRPRGEAGANVLTF. As DNA, the CDR3 is TGTGCCAGCAGACCCCGGGGGGAGGCTGGGGCCAACGTCCTGACTTTC. The chain couples TRBV28 to TRBJ2-6; 7 bases align to TRBD2. The germline CDR1 and CDR2 sequences are MDHEN and SYDVKM. The length of the CDR3 is 16 residues. The junction had 7 bases not matched to a gene; V was cut back by 6 bases and J by 2 bases.

The chain has TRBV25-1 and TRBJ1-1; TRBD1 might be the D (6 bases). The germline gives CDR1 MGHDK, CDR2 SYGVNS. Trimming pared 4 bases from V and 3 bases from J, leaving 15 bases between. The CDR3 extends over 15 amino acids. The chain's CDR3 is CASSGGGRRDTEAFF. Written as DNA, the CDR3 is TGTGCCAGCAGTGGGGGGGGGCGCAGAGACACTGAAGCTTTCTTT.

The genes are TRBV19 and TRBJ1-2, with 9 bases lining up with TRBD1. This CDR3 spans 15 amino acids. The germline CDR1 and CDR2 sequences are LNHDA and SQIVND (reference sequence). J gave up 7 bases and V 3 bases, and 9 bases lay outside the gene matches. CDR3 loop: CASSMSGQGKGGYTF. The CDR3, as DNA: TGTGCCAGTAGTATGAGCGGACAGGGGAAAGGTGGCTACACCTTC.

The genes are TRBV28 and TRBJ1-1; D not certain. Trimming left V 6 bases short and J 4 bases short, with 18 bases between. The CDR3 runs to 15 residues. Germline V gene sequence: CDR1 MDHEN, CDR2 SYDVKM. CDR3 nucleotides: TGTGCCAGCAGCTCCTTCCGGTCCCGGCCCACTGAAGCTTTCTTT. Amino acids: CASSSFRSRPTEAFF.

V gene TRBV6-6 combines with J gene TRBJ1-6; D gene unclear. The CDR3 covers 14 residues. The germline V gene has CDR1 MNHNY and CDR2 SVGAGI (reference sequence). With 5 bases removed from V and 8 bases from J, the gap between germline ends came to 13 bases. The CDR3 protein is CASSHPGRDSPLHF. The DNA of the CDR3 is TGTGCCAGCAGTCACCCGGGCCGGGATTCACCCCTCCACTTT.

The chain uses TRBV5-1 and TRBJ1-1; D is unclear. V lost 1 base and J lost 2, with 9 bases in between. This CDR3 region has 14 residues. Germline-derived CDR1 and CDR2 are SGHRS and YFSETQ. The CDR3 region is CASSLFMGNTEAFF. In nucleotides, the CDR3 is TGCGCCAGCAGCTTGTTCATGGGAAACACTGAAGCTTTCTTT.

The gene calls are TRBV6-1 and TRBJ1-2; D unresolved. Germline CDR1 reads MNHNS; CDR2 reads SASEGT. Trimming stripped 5 bases from V and 4 bases from J, with 17 bases between. The CDR3 totals 15 residues. CDR3 region: CASSPREGRGYGYTF. The CDR3 DNA sequence: TGTGCCAGCAGTCCACGAGAGGGTCGGGGCTATGGCTACACCTTC.

This rearrangement joins TRBV11-2 to TRBJ2-7; maybe TRBD1 (5 bases). V dropped 2 bases and J dropped 3 bases, with 14 bases sitting between them. Germline V CDR1 and CDR2: SGHAT, FQNNGV. This CDR3 spans 15 amino acids. In DNA, the CDR3 is TGTGCCAGCAGCTTATCCAGGGTAAGAAGCTACGAGCAGTACTTC. This sequence encodes CASSLSRVRSYEQYF.

V usage is TRBV19 and J usage is TRBJ2-3; 14 nucleotides align to TRBD2. Germline trimming cut 8 bases from V and 7 bases from J; bases unmatched to any gene: 5. Germline CDR1 and CDR2: LNHDA and SQIVND (reference sequence). The CDR3 contains 14 residues. The CDR3 loop reads CASRLAGGRNTQYF. The CDR3 nucleotides read TGTGCCAGTCGACTAGCGGGGGGGCGAAATACGCAGTATTTT.

This rearrangement joins TRBV30 to TRBJ2-3; D gene unclear. The CDR3 contains 14 residues. The V and J ends lost 0 bases and 4 bases respectively, with 11 bases between them. Looked up from germline, CDR1 is GTSNPN and CDR2 is SVGIG (reference sequence). The DNA for the CDR3 is TGTGCCTGGAGTGTACCCGAGAGAGCAGATACGCAGTATTTT. Translation gives CAWSVPERADTQYF.

The chain employs TRBV5-6 and TRBJ1-1; no clear D gene. Trimming stripped 4 bases from V and 2 bases from J, with 9 bases between. Per germline, CDR1 SGHDT and CDR2 YYEEEE. CDR3 length: 13 amino acids. This chain's CDR3 is CASSARPNTEAFF. The CDR3 nucleotides read TGTGCCAGCAGCGCCCGTCCTAACACTGAAGCTTTCTTT.

The gene calls are TRBV6-6 and TRBJ1-6, with D tentatively TRBD1 (6 bases). CDR3 length: 13 amino acids. The germline V gene has CDR1 MNHNY and CDR2 SVGAGI (reference sequence). Trimming removed 8 bases at V and 9 bases at J, with 14 bases between. CDR3 in amino acids: CASGKDSSSPLHF. In nucleotides, the CDR3 is TGTGCCAGCGGAAAGGACAGCTCTTCACCCCTCCACTTT.